The T cell receptor (beta chain) described here comes from a study of Graves' ophthalmopathy and Graves' hyperthyroidism. RNA transcripts were the source from which TCR beta CDR3 regions were amplified. First-round RT-PCR employed HTBI primers, with a second-round multiplex PCR after it. Each CDR3 protein is one row after TCRdb ran MiXCR on the multiplex PCR reads. Here the sample spans about 380,000 distinct CDR3 sequences, 15% being singletons. CDR3 length equals 18 residues. Per the germline V gene, CDR1 is LNHNV and CDR2 is YYDKDF (reference sequence). V was shortened by 1 base and J by 0 bases, with 18 bases between the two germline ends.

Sequenced: peripheral blood. The clonotype comes from a woman aged 18-30 years with stable Graves' hyperthyroidism. The chain carries TRBV15 and TRBJ2-5, with a tentative D call TRBD2 (5 bases). The CDR3 DNA reads TGTGCCACCAGCAGAGTTGAGGGCAGCGGAAGGTACCAAGAGACCCAGTACTTC. This sequence encodes CATSRVEGSGRYQETQYF.